Below are 4 T cell receptor beta chains sequenced from a single sample in a study of cytomegalovirus exposure and HLA in healthy donors. Sequenced by immunoSEQ multiplex PCR; TCRdb stores in-frame clones only, minus some. This sample has a few hundred thousand clones, with approximately 90% found just once. Sample: PBMCs. These receptors were obtained from a woman in her late teens or twenties in good health and CMV-seronegative.

J is TRBJ1-2 and V is TRBV28; perhaps TRBD1 as D (6 bases). Germline values: CDR1 MDHEN, CDR2 SYDVKM. The CDR3 sequence is 14 residues long. V was clipped by 7 bases and J by 4 bases, with 16 bases between them. This CDR3 is CASNPGGHGYGYTF. In DNA form, the CDR3 reads TGTGCCAGCAACCCCGGGGGGCATGGCTATGGCTACACCTTC.

The CDR3 DNA is TGCAGCGTTGAACGGCCCGGCGGTTATGGCTACACCTTC. It translates to CSVERPGGYGYTF. This chain connects TRBV29-1 to TRBJ1-2; no definite D call. The V end lost 2 bases, the J end lost 5 bases, and 12 bases lay between the germline ends. The CDR3 has 13 amino acids. Germline-derived CDR1 and CDR2 are SQVTM and ANQGSEA.

V and J are TRBV28 and TRBJ2-7; weak D call: TRBD2 (6 bases). Between the trimmed V and J ends, which lost 2 bases and 3 bases, there was a span of 14 bases. The CDR3 is 15 amino acids. Looked up from germline, CDR1 is MDHEN and CDR2 is SYDVKM. The CDR3 loop reads CASSLMGGSLYEQYF. In nucleotides, the CDR3 is TGTGCCAGCAGTTTAATGGGGGGAAGCCTCTACGAGCAGTACTTC.

The chain joins TRBV11-2 to TRBJ2-1, with 14 bases aligning to TRBD2. Germline CDR1 reads SGHAT; CDR2 reads FQNNGV. V lost 5 bases, J lost 7 bases, and 10 bases stayed unmatched. The CDR3 runs to 17 residues. The CDR3 bases are TGTGCCAGCAGCCCCACCTTGGGACTAGCGGGAGTTAATGAGCAGTTCTTC. Translation: CASSPTLGLAGVNEQFF. The full variable domain, rest sourced from reference TRBV11-2 and TRBJ2-1, is EAGVAQSPRYKIIEKRQSVAFWCNPISGHATLYWYQQILGQGPKLLIQFQNNGVVDDSQLPKDRFSAERLKGVDSTLKIQPAKLEDSAVYLCASSPTLGLAGVNEQFFGPGTRLTVL.